This TCR beta chain was observed in a study of blood T cells in healthy people across ages. Sample-barcoded 5' priming and a J-beta primer mix drove a second PCR of roughly 7 to 11 cycles. The template-switch adaptor was a 5' adaptor with 12 random nucleotides. It tagged each cDNA molecule. TCRdb analysed the 5' RACE reads with MiXCR anew, one entry per CDR3 protein. Here the sample spans 600,000 to 850,000 distinct CDR3 sequences, around 25% being singletons. The same specimen was also included in a second study, on T cells of mothers and their children.

The receptor comes from a boy between 5 and 17 years old in good health. Input material: blood.

In DNA, the CDR3 is TGTGCCATCAGTGAGTCAGACAGCGGCGGCTACACCTTC. It encodes CAISESDSGGYTF. The chain recombines TRBV10-3 with TRBJ1-2; a weak D match, TRBD1 (5 bases). Between the trimmed V and J ends, which lost 0 bases and 8 bases, there was a span of 10 bases. Germline CDR1 and CDR2: ENHRY and SYGVKD. CDR3 length equals 13 residues.